The rows below give T cell receptor beta chains drawn from one sample of a study of T cell repertoires in cytomegalovirus infection. Via MiXCR, TCRdb re-called the reads, giving one row per CDR3 protein. This table holds approximately 910,000 distinct CDR3 sequences, approximately 33% found once. These receptors lack a known antigen. Sequenced material: cultured CD8+ T cells from PBMCs, taken from culture after CMV antigen stimulation. These receptors came from a human donor in good health (CMV status not recorded). Some clones in this sample may be carry-over from other donors' samples. Each CDR3 is given with its conserved first and last residue. D genes are given only for firm matches. Clone size is not always given. Where it is, it says once, few, many or a class for expanded clones.

>TRBD1|TRBV5-1|.|TRBJ2-7
TGCGCCAGCAGCCCACCCGGGACAGGCGAGCAGTACTTC
CASSPPGTGEQYF
>.|TRBV6-1|.|TRBJ1-1
TGTGCCAGCGGACCTCTCCCCGACATCATGAACACTGAAGCTTTCTTT
CASGPLPDIMNTEAFF
>.|TRBV4-1|once|TRBJ2-3
TGCGCCAGCAGCCAATATTCCCCGGATACGCAGTATTTT
CASSQYSPDTQYF
>.|TRBV7-9|few|TRBJ2-5
TGTGCCAGCAGCTGGGTCCTCAACTCGGAGACCCAGTACTTC
CASSWVLNSETQYF
>.|TRBV19|.|TRBJ2-7
TGTGCCAGTGGGTTTGGAGGCGAGCAGTACTTC
CASGFGGEQYF
>TRBD1|TRBV6-2/TRBV6-3|.|TRBJ1-6
TGTGCCAGCAGTTTCCTCCAGACAGGGGTAGGAGGATCACCCCTCCACTTT
CASSFLQTGVGGSPLHF
>.|TRBV7-4|.|TRBJ1-3
TGTGCCAGCAACTTATCGAAACAGGCGGAGACTGGAAACACCATATATTTT
CASNLSKQAETGNTIYF
>TRBD2|TRBV27|few|TRBJ2-3
TGTGCCAGCAGTTTACGAACTAGCGGGAGGTACACAGATACGCAGTATTTT
CASSLRTSGRYTDTQYF
>TRBD1|TRBV15|.|TRBJ1-1
TGTGCCACCAGCAATGACAGGGATAACACTGAAGCTTTCTTT
CATSNDRDNTEAFF
>TRBD1|TRBV19|few|TRBJ1-2
TGTGCCAGTAGCTACTTCGGACAGGATTATGGCTACACCTTC
CASSYFGQDYGYTF
>.|TRBV28|many|TRBJ2-2
TGTGCCAGCAGTCAAATACAGGGTTGGTCGGGGGAGCTGTTTTTT
CASSQIQGWSGELFF
>.|TRBV7-2|.|TRBJ2-5
TGTGGCAGCAGCTCGCGGGCAGTACAAGAGACCCAGTACTTC
CGSSSRAVQETQYF
>.|TRBV27|few|TRBJ2-3
TGTGCCAGCATGCGGGCGGATACGCAGTATTTT
CASMRADTQYF
>.|TRBV6-5|.|TRBJ2-6
TGTGCCAGCAGTTACGGTGACTCTGGGGCCAACGTCCTGACTTTC
CASSYGDSGANVLTF
>.|TRBV6-5|few|TRBJ1-6
TGTGCCAGCAGTTACTCGACTCGATCACCCCTCCACTTT
CASSYSTRSPLHF
>.|TRBV4-1|.|TRBJ2-3
TGCGCCAGCAGCCAGGCTCAGAATACGCAGTATTTT
CASSQAQNTQYF
>TRBD2|TRBV7-3|.|TRBJ2-2
TGTGCCAGCAGCTTATGGGGACTAGGGAACACCGGGGAGCTGTTTTTT
CASSLWGLGNTGELFF
>.|TRBV29-1|.|TRBJ1-1
TGCAGCGTGGGGACCGACGCCACTGAAGCTTTCTTT
CSVGTDATEAFF
>TRBD2|TRBV28|.|TRBJ2-5
TGTGCCAGCAGTTTATGGCGGGGGGAGACCCAGTACTTC
CASSLWRGETQYF
>.|TRBV19|.|TRBJ2-2
TGTGCCAGTAGTCCTGAGGAGGGGGGGTATAACTTTTACACCGGGGAGCTGTTTTTT
CASSPEEGGYNFYTGELFF
>TRBD1|TRBV19|many|TRBJ2-5
TGTGCCAGTAGTATAGGACAGGGGCAAGAGACCCAGTACTTC
CASSIGQGQETQYF
>TRBD1|TRBV6-6|.|TRBJ2-1
TGTGCCAGCAGGGAGGGACAGGTGGAGGACAATGAGCAGTTCTTC
CASREGQVEDNEQFF
>.|TRBV29-1|few|TRBJ2-1
TGCAGCGTTGAAGATATCCCCGGGGGCCGAAATGAGCAGTTCTTC
CSVEDIPGGRNEQFF
>.|TRBV7-7|many|TRBJ2-5
TGTGCTAGCAGCTTCCAACGATCGGACCAAGAGACCCAGTACTTC
CASSFQRSDQETQYF
>TRBD1|TRBV19|.|TRBJ2-3
TGTGCCAGTAGCTACAGGGGCCGTGGTAGTCCAAATACGCAGTATTTT
CASSYRGRGSPNTQYF
>TRBD1|TRBV19|.|TRBJ2-1
TGTGCCAGTAGTATAGTGGGCCCTACAGGGGGCAGGGCCAATGAGCAGTTCTTC
CASSIVGPTGGRANEQFF
>.|TRBV12-5|few|TRBJ1-1
TGTGCTAGTGGTTTGGGACAGTTGAACACTGAAGCTTTCTTT
CASGLGQLNTEAFF
>.|TRBV7-6|.|TRBJ1-1
TGTGCCAGCAGCTTAAGTCAAGGGCTCACTGAAACTTTCTTT
CASSLSQGLTETFF